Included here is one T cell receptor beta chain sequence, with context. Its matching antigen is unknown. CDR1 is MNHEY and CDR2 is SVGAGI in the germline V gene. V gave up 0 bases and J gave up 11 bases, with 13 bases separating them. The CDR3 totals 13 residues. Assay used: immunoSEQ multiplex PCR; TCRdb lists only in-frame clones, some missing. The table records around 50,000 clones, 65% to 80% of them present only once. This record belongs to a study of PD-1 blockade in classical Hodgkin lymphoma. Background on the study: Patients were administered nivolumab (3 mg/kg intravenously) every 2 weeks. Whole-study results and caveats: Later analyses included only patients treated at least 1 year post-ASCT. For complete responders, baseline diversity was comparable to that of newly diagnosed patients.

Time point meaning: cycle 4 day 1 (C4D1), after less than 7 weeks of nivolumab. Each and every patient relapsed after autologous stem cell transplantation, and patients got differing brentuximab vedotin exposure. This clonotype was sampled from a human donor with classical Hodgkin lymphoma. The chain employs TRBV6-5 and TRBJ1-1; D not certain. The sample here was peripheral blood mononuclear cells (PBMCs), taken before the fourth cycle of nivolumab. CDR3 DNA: TGTGCCAGCAGTTACTCGAGGGAGCGGGCGGCTTTCTTT. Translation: CASSYSRERAAFF.